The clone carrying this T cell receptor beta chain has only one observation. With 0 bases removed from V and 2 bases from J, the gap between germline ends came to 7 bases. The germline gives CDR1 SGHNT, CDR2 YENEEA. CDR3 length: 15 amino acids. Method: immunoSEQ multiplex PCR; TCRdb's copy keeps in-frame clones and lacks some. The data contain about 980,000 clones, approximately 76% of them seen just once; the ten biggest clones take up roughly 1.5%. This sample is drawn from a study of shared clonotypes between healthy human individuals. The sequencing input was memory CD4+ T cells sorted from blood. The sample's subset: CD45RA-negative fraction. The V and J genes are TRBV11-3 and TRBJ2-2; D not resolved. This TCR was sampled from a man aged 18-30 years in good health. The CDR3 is CASSLDMGNTGELFF. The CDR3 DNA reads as TGTGCCAGCAGCTTAGATATGGGAAACACCGGGGAGCTGTTTTTT.